This paragraph reports one TCR beta chain. Other nucleotide sequences from this sample produce the same CDR3. The data are from a study of blood T cell repertoires in COVID-19. At the level of the study: Samples came from the United States, Italy and Spain, spanning acute and convalescent COVID-19. In each case, the material was cDNA or gDNA derived from T cells, B-cell-depleted T cells, or PBMCs.

The method was immunoSEQ multiplex PCR; TCRdb's version includes in-frame clones alone and lacks a portion of them. The sample includes around 320,000 clones, about nine tenths seen only once; the top ten take about 2.3%. Germline lookup yields CDR1 SGHNT and CDR2 YENEEA. CDR3 length: 13 residues. Trimming removed 0 bases from V and 4 bases from J, with 6 bases in between. The sequence was obtained from a man between 18 and 35 years old with active or convalescent COVID-19. The chain has TRBV11-3 and TRBJ1-1; D is uncertain. The sample consisted of peripheral blood. The CDR3 region has the DNA TGTGCCAGCAGCTTAGATCGGGGCACTGAAGCTTTCTTT. Amino acid sequence: CASSLDRGTEAFF.